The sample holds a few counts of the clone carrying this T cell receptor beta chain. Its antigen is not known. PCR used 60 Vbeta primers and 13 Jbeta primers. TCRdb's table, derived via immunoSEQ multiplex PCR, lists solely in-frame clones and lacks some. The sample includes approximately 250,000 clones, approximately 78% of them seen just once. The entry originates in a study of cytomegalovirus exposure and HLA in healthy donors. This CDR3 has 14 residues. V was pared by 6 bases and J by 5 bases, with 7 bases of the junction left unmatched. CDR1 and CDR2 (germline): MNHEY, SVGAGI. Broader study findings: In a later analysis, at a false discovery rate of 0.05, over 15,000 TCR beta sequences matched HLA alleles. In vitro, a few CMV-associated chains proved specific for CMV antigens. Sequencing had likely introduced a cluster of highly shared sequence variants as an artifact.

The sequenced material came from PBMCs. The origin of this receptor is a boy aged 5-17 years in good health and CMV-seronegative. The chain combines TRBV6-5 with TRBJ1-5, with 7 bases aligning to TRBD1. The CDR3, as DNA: TGTGCCAGCAGACCGGACAGGTTCTATCAGCCCCAGCATTTT. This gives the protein CASRPDRFYQPQHF.